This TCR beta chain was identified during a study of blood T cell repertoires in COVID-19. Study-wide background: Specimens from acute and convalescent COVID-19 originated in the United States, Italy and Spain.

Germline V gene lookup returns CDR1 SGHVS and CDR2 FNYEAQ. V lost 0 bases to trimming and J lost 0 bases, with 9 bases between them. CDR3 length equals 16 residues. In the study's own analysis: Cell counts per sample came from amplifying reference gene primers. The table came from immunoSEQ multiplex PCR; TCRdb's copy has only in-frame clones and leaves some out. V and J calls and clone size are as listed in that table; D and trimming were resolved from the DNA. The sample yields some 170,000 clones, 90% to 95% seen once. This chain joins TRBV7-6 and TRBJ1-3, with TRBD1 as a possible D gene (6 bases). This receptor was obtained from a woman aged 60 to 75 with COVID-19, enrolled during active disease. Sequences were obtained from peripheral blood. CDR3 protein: CASSLATGPSGNTIYF. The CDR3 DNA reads TGTGCCAGCAGCTTAGCGACAGGTCCCTCTGGAAACACCATATATTTT.